The 14 T cell receptor beta chains presented below share a single source sample, sequenced in a study of T cells in Graves' hyperthyroidism and ophthalmopathy. There were TCR beta CDR3 regions amplified from RNA transcripts. The HTBI primer set was used in a first-round RT-PCR of the TCR CDR3. TCRdb processed the multiplex PCR reads anew with MiXCR; each CDR3 protein has one entry. Among approximately 570,000 distinct CDR3 sequences listed, 15% to 20% were seen once. Sample: blood. These receptor sequences come from a man between 35 and 55 years old with Graves' ophthalmopathy.

This clonotype has ten or more counts. V and J are TRBV11-2 and TRBJ2-5; 8 positions match TRBD1. The germline CDR1 and CDR2 sequences are SGHAT and FQNNGV. The CDR3 contains 14 residues. The J segment lost 5 bases and the V segment lost 5 bases, leaving 7 bases of the junction unmatched. The CDR3 loop reads CASSRTGFGETQYF. CDR3 sequence (DNA): TGTGCCAGCAGCCGGACAGGGTTTGGGGAGACCCAGTACTTC.

The chain joins TRBV7-9 to TRBJ1-4; D is unclear. This CDR3 spans 13 amino acids. Germline lookup yields CDR1 SEHNR and CDR2 FQNEAQ (reference sequence). Trimming cost V 1 base and J 6 bases, with 6 bases left between them. CDR3 nucleotide sequence: TGTGCCAGCAGCTTAGAGGTTCATGAAAAACTGTTTTTT. Protein: CASSLEVHEKLFF.

The chain joins TRBV18 to TRBJ2-3, with D possibly matching TRBD1 (5 bases). V lost 0 bases, J lost 4 bases, and 8 bases lay in between. The CDR3 spans 14 residues. From germline, CDR1 is KGHSH and CDR2 LQKENI. CDR3 region: CASSPPGVSDTQYF. The DNA of the CDR3 is TGTGCCAGCTCACCACCAGGGGTATCAGATACGCAGTATTTT.

This clonotype was seen many times. The rearrangement links TRBV6-2 or TRBV6-3 to TRBJ2-1; possible D gene TRBD1, 6 bases. The CDR3 is 15 amino acids. Deletions cut 4 bases from V and 4 bases from J, with 14 bases between. Germline loops: CDR1 MNHEY, CDR2 SVGEGT. Here the CDR3 reads CASSLGERGYNEQFF. The CDR3 nucleotides are TGTGCCAGCAGTTTGGGGGAGAGGGGGTACAATGAGCAGTTCTTC.

The chain recombines TRBV7-2 with TRBJ2-1; TRBD2 matches at 10 bases. Germline V CDR1 and CDR2: SGHTA, FQGNSA. CDR3 length: 15 amino acids. The V segment lost 3 bases and the J segment 7 bases; nucleotides outside the gene matches: 6. The CDR3 bases are TGTGCCAGCAGCTTGAGAAGCGGGAGGGCTAATGAGCAGTTCTTC. This encodes CASSLRSGRANEQFF.

This clonotype showed up just a few times. This chain links TRBV29-1 with TRBJ2-3; weak D call: TRBD2 (6 bases). The CDR3 has 13 residues. The germline V gene has CDR1 SQVTM and CDR2 ANQGSEA. V shed 3 bases and J shed 2 bases, with 9 bases lying between them. In DNA, the CDR3 is TGCAGCGTTGATGGCGGGATCACAGATACGCAGTATTTT. This translates into CSVDGGITDTQYF.

This clonotype was detected a few times. The rearrangement joins TRBV7-2 to TRBJ1-2; D remains unclear. Germline V gives CDR1 SGHTA, CDR2 FQGNSA. The CDR3 has 16 residues. V lost 1 base and J 2 bases, leaving 14 bases between the germline ends. The CDR3 loop is CASSLEFSRQNYGYTF. The CDR3 nucleotides read TGTGCCAGCAGCTTAGAGTTCTCCCGACAAAACTATGGCTACACCTTC. The whole variable domain, filled in from reference TRBV7-2 and TRBJ1-2, reads GAGVSQSPSNKVTEKGKDVELRCDPISGHTALYWYRQSLGQGLEFLIYFQGNSAPDKSGLPSDRFSAERTGGSVSTLTIQRTQQEDSAVYLCASSLEFSRQNYGYTFGSGTRLTVV.

This clonotype was counted between two and nine times. The CDR3 nucleotides are TGTGCCACCGGGAGGGACGACTGGGGCACCGGGGAGCTGTTTTTT. Protein: CATGRDDWGTGELFF. The chain joins TRBV15 to TRBJ2-2; TRBD2 matches 7 bases. V lost 8 bases, J lost 4 bases, and 10 bases stayed unmatched. Per germline, CDR1 LNHNV and CDR2 YYDKDF (reference sequence). This CDR3 spans 15 amino acids.

This clonotype has just a few counts. V and J are TRBV5-1 and TRBJ2-1; D might be TRBD1 or TRBD2, each matching 6 bases. Trimming shortened V by 2 bases and J by 8 bases, and 17 bases separated the two germline ends. Looked up from germline, CDR1 is SGHRS and CDR2 is YFSETQ. This CDR3 is 15 amino acids long. The CDR3 DNA reads as TGCGCCAGCAGCTTAACCGGAGGGGGATACGATGAGCAGTTCTTC. It specifies CASSLTGGGYDEQFF.

This clonotype was seen more than once but under ten times. CDR3 sequence (DNA): TGCGCCAGCAGCCCTCCTGAGACGGGATTTGAGCAGTTCTTC. Translation gives CASSPPETGFEQFF. The chain is built from TRBV4-1 and TRBJ2-1, with a tentative D call TRBD2 (5 bases). CDR1 is MGHRA and CDR2 is YSYEKL in the germline V gene. Trimming shortened V by 4 bases and J by 9 bases, and 16 bases separated the two germline ends. This CDR3 comprises 14 residues.

A note on this clonotype: One end of the junction varies from germline; a read error may be responsible. The gene calls are TRBV25-1 and TRBJ2-1, with D maybe TRBD2 (6 bases). Germline CDR1 is MGHDK and CDR2 is SYGVNS. The CDR3 covers 17 residues. As DNA, the CDR3 is TGTGCCAGCAGTGAAGGGCCGGTAGCGGCTCTCTACAATGAGCAGTCCTTC. Translation gives CASSEGPVAALYNEQSF.

This clonotype was picked up a small number of times. J is TRBJ1-1 and V is TRBV19; D not resolved. Looked up from germline, CDR1 is LNHDA and CDR2 is SQIVND (reference sequence). The V gene lost 0 bases and the J gene lost 3 bases, with 8 bases spanning the gap. This CDR3 is built from 14 residues. CDR3 bases: TGTGCCAGTAGTATAGATCGATGGGACACTGAAGCTTTCTTT. Translation gives CASSIDRWDTEAFF.

This clonotype was seen ten or more times. The chain combines TRBV7-2 with TRBJ2-3; TRBD1 agrees at 7 bases. The length of the CDR3 is 13 residues. Germline values: CDR1 SGHTA, CDR2 FQGNSA. The junction had 4 bases not matched to a gene; V was cut back by 8 bases and J by 2 bases. CDR3 nucleotide sequence: TGTGCCAGCTCGGGACAGTTCACAGATACGCAGTATTTT. This sequence encodes CASSGQFTDTQYF.

In its sample, this clonotype was seen a few times. The V call is TRBV5-5, the J call TRBJ1-5; possible D gene TRBD1, 5 bases. V was cut by 4 bases and J by 1 base, with 18 bases left in between. CDR3 size: 17 residues. CDR1 and CDR2 (germline): SGHKS, YYEKEE (reference sequence). This CDR3 reads CASSQLLGGGSNQPQHF. The CDR3 DNA sequence: TGTGCCAGCAGCCAACTGTTGGGGGGTGGGAGCAATCAGCCCCAGCATTTT.